The rows below give T cell receptor beta chains drawn from one sample of a study of T-cell memory formation after mild COVID-19. Using its own MiXCR run on the 5' RACE reads, TCRdb lists one record per CDR3 protein. The sample has roughly 220,000 distinct CDR3 sequences, 9.5% seen once; the top ten hold around 3.3%. The sample comprised PBMCs or a T cell subset sorted from them (not recorded which). Source of these receptors: a man younger than 35 who had mild COVID-19 (a few samples of this study predate the infection). Cell type and time point are not known. Both conserved end residues are part of each CDR3. Fields, in order: J gene, V gene, clone size, D gene, CDR3 protein, CDR3 DNA. A D gene is named only where the DNA matches it firmly. Size is stated for part of the rows, as once, few or many counts, or as a class when the clone is expanded.

>TRBJ2-5|TRBV7-3|NA|TRBD2
CASSLRGGSTAQETQYF
TGTGCCAGCAGCTTAAGGGGGGGAAGCACAGCGCAAGAGACCCAGTACTTC
>TRBJ1-1|TRBV5-1|many|NA
CASSYDGANTEAFF
TGCGCCAGCAGCTACGACGGGGCGAACACTGAAGCTTTCTTT
>TRBJ1-1|TRBV5-1|many|NA
CASSSDPQGTTEAFF
TGCGCCAGCAGCTCAGACCCACAGGGTACCACTGAAGCTTTCTTT
>TRBJ2-4|TRBV30|many|TRBD1
CAFGQGAKNIQYF
TGTGCCTTCGGACAGGGGGCCAAAAACATTCAGTACTTC
>TRBJ2-7|TRBV4-3|NA|TRBD1
CASSQAPGQGTYEQYF
TGCGCCAGCAGCCAAGCCCCGGGACAGGGCACCTACGAGCAGTACTTC
>TRBJ2-5|TRBV5-1|few|NA
CASSDREQETQYF
TGCGCCAGCAGCGACCGGGAACAAGAGACCCAGTACTTC
>TRBJ2-5|TRBV5-1|many|NA
CASSLGQTSEETQYF
TGCGCCAGCAGCTTAGGTCAAACCTCTGAGGAGACCCAGTACTTC
>TRBJ2-3|TRBV7-2|NA|NA
CASSPVAGTTDTQYF
TGTGCCAGCAGCCCCGTGGCGGGGACCACAGATACGCAGTATTTT
>TRBJ2-5|TRBV4-3|NA|NA
CASSQDVSGAQETQYF
TGCGCCAGCAGCCAAGATGTTTCCGGGGCTCAAGAGACCCAGTACTTC
>TRBJ2-5|TRBV28|NA|TRBD1
CASSAVGQPQETQYF
TGTGCCAGCAGTGCGGTGGGACAGCCCCAAGAGACCCAGTACTTC
>TRBJ2-4|TRBV4-2|few|NA
CASSLDRNIQYF
TGTGCCAGCAGCCTGGACAGAAACATTCAGTACTTC
>TRBJ2-7|TRBV6-2/TRBV6-3|few|TRBD2
CASSSDRTSGGHEQYF
TGTGCCAGCAGTTCTGACCGGACTAGCGGGGGGCACGAGCAGTACTTC
>TRBJ2-7|TRBV6-5|few|NA
CASSRGVYEQYF
TGTGCCAGCTCCAGGGGCGTCTACGAGCAGTACTTC
>TRBJ1-5|TRBV27|few|NA
CASSLSDGQPQHF
TGTGCCAGCAGTTTAAGTGACGGGCAGCCCCAGCATTTT
>TRBJ1-3|TRBV28|few|NA
CASIKGGQFSGNTIYF
TGTGCCAGCATCAAGGGGGGCCAGTTCTCTGGAAACACCATATATTTT
>TRBJ2-7|TRBV4-1|many|NA
CASSQSFARGARYEQYF
TGCGCCAGCAGCCAATCCTTCGCCCGGGGGGCGAGATACGAGCAGTACTTC
>TRBJ2-3|TRBV5-1|NA|NA
CASSLAGAGAADTQYF
TGCGCCAGCAGCTTGGCCGGGGCAGGGGCTGCAGATACGCAGTATTTT
>TRBJ2-1|TRBV7-2|few|TRBD1
CASSLSPPGQGANEQFF
TGTGCCAGCAGCCTCTCGCCCCCGGGACAGGGGGCCAATGAGCAGTTCTTC
>TRBJ2-5|TRBV9|few|TRBD1
CASTTTDRGRSPLYF
TGTGCCAGCACCACTACGGACAGGGGAAGAAGCCCCCTCTACTTC
>TRBJ1-2|TRBV7-2|few|NA
CASSSSDRAYGYTF
TGTGCCAGCAGCTCATCGGACAGAGCCTATGGCTACACCTTC
>TRBJ2-3|TRBV5-6|NA|TRBD1
CASSIGQGWGDTQYF
TGTGCCAGCAGCATCGGACAGGGTTGGGGAGATACGCAGTATTTT
>TRBJ2-2|TRBV7-3|NA|NA
CASSFQRNTGELFF
TGTGCCAGCAGCTTCCAAAGGAACACCGGGGAGCTGTTTTTT
>TRBJ2-5|TRBV7-2|NA|TRBD1
CASRRTGWETQYF
TGTGCCAGCAGGCGGACAGGATGGGAGACCCAGTACTTC
>TRBJ2-3|TRBV5-4|NA|NA
CASSPSPEGPDTQYF
TGTGCCAGCAGCCCCAGCCCTGAGGGCCCAGATACGCAGTATTTT
>TRBJ2-5|TRBV7-2|NA|TRBD2
CASSLFSGGQETQYF
TGTGCCAGCAGCTTATTCTCGGGAGGGCAAGAGACCCAGTACTTC
>TRBJ2-3|TRBV19|NA|NA
CASSTRGGYTDTQYF
TGTGCCAGTAGTACTAGGGGGGGGTACACAGATACGCAGTATTTT
>TRBJ1-5|TRBV6-2/TRBV6-3|few|TRBD1
CASSRTGADNQPQHF
TGTGCCAGCAGTCGGACAGGGGCCGACAATCAGCCCCAGCATTTT
>TRBJ2-5|TRBV12-3/TRBV12-4|many|NA
CASSLVPIRRETQYF
TGTGCCAGCAGTTTGGTTCCGATCCGGCGGGAGACCCAGTACTTC
>TRBJ2-1|TRBV7-2|few|TRBD2
CASSPYVSGGRDEQFF
TGTGCCAGCAGCCCCTACGTGTCGGGGGGGCGCGATGAGCAGTTCTTC
>TRBJ1-1|TRBV12-3/TRBV12-4|NA|TRBD1
CASSKGGADTEAFF
TGTGCCAGCAGTAAAGGGGGCGCGGACACTGAAGCTTTCTTT
>TRBJ1-4|TRBV7-6|few|NA
CASSRGARGNEKLFF
TGTGCCAGCAGCAGAGGAGCCAGGGGTAATGAAAAACTGTTTTTT
>TRBJ2-3|TRBV7-7|NA|NA
CAGSLGSTDTQYF
TGTGCTGGCAGCTTAGGGAGCACAGATACGCAGTATTTT
>TRBJ2-7|TRBV20-1|few|NA
CSARDRVGGSIGEQYF
TGCAGTGCTAGAGATCGAGTGGGGGGCTCCATTGGAGAGCAGTACTTC
>TRBJ2-5|TRBV5-1|few|TRBD2
CASSTAGTTQETQYF
TGCGCCAGCAGCACCGCCGGGACTACTCAAGAGACCCAGTACTTC
>TRBJ1-1|TRBV20-1|NA|NA
CSADSRRDTEAFF
TGCAGTGCTGACTCCCGGCGGGACACTGAAGCTTTCTTT
>TRBJ2-7|TRBV18|many|NA
CASSSNQGGEQYF
TGTGCCAGCTCGTCCAATCAGGGTGGAGAGCAGTACTTC
>TRBJ2-1|TRBV7-9|few|NA
CASSLALGNRDGRMQFF
TGTGCCAGCAGCTTAGCGCTTGGGAACAGGGATGGTCGGATGCAGTTCTTC
>TRBJ2-4|TRBV6-5|NA|NA
CASSSLRTRLAKNIQYF
TGTGCCAGCAGTTCTCTCCGGACACGTCTAGCCAAAAACATTCAGTACTTC
>TRBJ1-1|TRBV30|few|NA
CAWSSVTPGTEAFF
TGTGCCTGGAGTTCTGTGACACCCGGCACTGAAGCTTTCTTT
>TRBJ2-3|TRBV11-2|few|NA
CASSPDGGRHTQYF
TGTGCCAGCAGCCCGGACGGGGGTCGGCATACGCAGTATTTT
>TRBJ1-6|TRBV27|many|NA
CASSLLGGNSPLHF
TGTGCCAGCAGTTTACTGGGCGGCAATTCACCCCTCCACTTT
>TRBJ2-4|TRBV10-3|many|NA
CANPGQVAKNIQYF
TGTGCCAACCCGGGACAAGTAGCCAAAAACATTCAGTACTTC
>TRBJ2-7|TRBV15|NA|TRBD1
CATSRDRGPYEQYF
TGTGCCACCAGCAGGGACAGGGGGCCCTACGAGCAGTACTTC
>TRBJ1-2|TRBV20-1|NA|TRBD1
CSARDVGVFPGQHYGYTF
TGCAGTGCTAGAGATGTCGGGGTGTTTCCGGGACAGCACTATGGCTACACCTTC
>TRBJ2-5|TRBV9|NA|NA
CASSVGVGRETQYF
TGTGCCAGCAGCGTAGGTGTAGGCCGAGAGACCCAGTACTTC
>TRBJ1-4|TRBV4-3|few|TRBD1
CASSQRVGGDNNEKLFF
TGCGCCAGCAGCCAACGGGTAGGGGGCGACAATAATGAAAAACTGTTTTTT
>TRBJ2-7|TRBV27|few|TRBD1
CASSLEGTAQEQYF
TGTGCCAGCAGTTTAGAAGGGACAGCCCAAGAGCAGTACTTC
>TRBJ1-2|TRBV7-2|NA|NA
CARSLGPGEGYTF
TGTGCCAGAAGCTTAGGACCCGGCGAAGGCTACACCTTC
>TRBJ1-6|TRBV2|NA|NA
CASSSRLPGNNSPLHF
TGTGCCAGCAGCTCAAGACTCCCCGGGAATAATTCACCCCTCCACTTT
>TRBJ1-4|TRBV7-8|many|NA
CASSLWWDQKLFF
TGTGCCAGCAGCTTATGGTGGGATCAGAAACTGTTTTTT
>TRBJ1-2|TRBV7-2|few|NA
CASSLAGLNYGYTF
TGTGCCAGCAGCTTAGCAGGCCTTAACTATGGCTACACCTTC
>TRBJ2-3|TRBV4-1|NA|TRBD1
CASSLLQGNTQYF
TGCGCCAGCAGCCTGTTACAGGGGAATACGCAGTATTTT
>TRBJ1-4|TRBV9|NA|NA
CASSATGGRPTNEKLFF
TGTGCCAGCAGCGCGACCGGAGGACGTCCAACTAATGAAAAACTGTTTTTT
>TRBJ1-1|TRBV2|few|NA
CASSEGGRVPFF
TGTGCCAGCAGTGAAGGTGGCAGGGTCCCTTTCTTT